The 3 T cell receptor beta chains reported below all come from one sample, sequenced in a study of regulatory T cells in long-lasting Graves disease. Time point indicated: persistent/refractory GD, antithyroid drugs over 5 years with positive TRAb. The TCR library used RNA extracted from PBMCs. Investigators prepared the TCR beta libraries by applying iRepertoire HTBI primers and Arm-PCR of CDR3 regions. TCRdb re-called the multiplex PCR reads with MiXCR, one entry per CDR3 protein. This table has about 340,000 distinct CDR3 sequences, roughly a fifth appearing once. Specimen: peripheral blood mononuclear cells (PBMCs), collected when the disease was refractory, from a patient treated with antithyroid drugs. These receptors were collected from a female donor with Graves disease.

This clonotype has more than one count but fewer than ten. The rearrangement joins TRBV6-1 to TRBJ2-5, with D perhaps TRBD2 (5 bases). The CDR3 totals 12 residues. The germline V and J ends were trimmed by 10 bases and 4 bases, with 13 bases remaining between them. Germline V gives CDR1 MNHNS, CDR2 SASEGT. The CDR3 nucleotides read TGTGCCACCGGGGTCGCTGGAGAGACCCAGTACTTC. The encoded protein is CATGVAGETQYF.

About this clonotype itself: A read error is possible here, since a much larger clone lies one base away. CDR3: CASSRILVRGDYGYTF. CDR3 coding DNA: TGTGCCAGCAGTAGGATCTTGGTTCGGGGCGACTATGGCTACACCTTC. The V call is TRBV6-2 or TRBV6-3, the J call TRBJ1-2, with a weak D call TRBD1 (5 bases). Between the trimmed V and J ends, which lost 5 bases and 3 bases, there was a span of 19 bases. The CDR3 runs to 16 residues. Germline loops: CDR1 MNHEY, CDR2 SVGEGT.

V usage is TRBV6-1 and J usage is TRBJ2-7; 7 bases align to TRBD2. This CDR3 has 15 amino acids. Germline trimming cut 3 bases from V and 6 bases from J; bases unmatched to any gene: 11. Germline assignment: CDR1 MNHNS and CDR2 SASEGT. The CDR3 DNA reads TGTGCCAGCAGTGATGGCGGGAGTGATCCTAGCGAGCAGTACTTC. It encodes CASSDGGSDPSEQYF.